Listed below are T cell receptor beta chains from one sample, sequenced in a study of shared clonotypes between healthy human individuals. This table comes from immunoSEQ multiplex PCR, and its TCRdb copy is limited to in-frame clones, with some not included. The table lists 2,500,000 or so clones, approximately 90% of them singletons. Input material: naive CD4+ T cells sorted from blood. These receptor sequences come from a man younger than 30 in good health. Both conserved end residues are part of each CDR3. The order of the fields is J gene, D gene, V gene, CDR3 protein, CDR3 DNA. The D gene is left open where the match is weak.

J gene: TRBJ1-3; D gene: .; V gene: TRBV9; CDR3 protein: CASSATESSGNTIYF; CDR3 DNA: TGTGCCAGCAGCGCCACAGAGAGCTCTGGAAACACCATATATTTT
J gene: TRBJ2-4; D gene: TRBD1; V gene: TRBV4-1; CDR3 protein: CASSHGIGGLLAKNIQYF; CDR3 DNA: TGCGCCAGCAGCCACGGAATAGGGGGCCTCCTAGCCAAAAACATTCAGTACTTC
J gene: TRBJ1-5; D gene: TRBD1; V gene: TRBV19; CDR3 protein: CASSSGQGGQPQHF; CDR3 DNA: TGTGCCAGTAGTTCAGGACAGGGTGGCCAGCCCCAGCATTTT
J gene: TRBJ1-5; D gene: .; V gene: TRBV5-1; CDR3 protein: CASSLEPGGGNQPQHF; CDR3 DNA: TGCGCCAGCAGCTTGGAACCCGGGGGCGGCAATCAGCCCCAGCATTTT
J gene: TRBJ2-5; D gene: .; V gene: TRBV2; CDR3 protein: CASSVTGGATPETQYF; CDR3 DNA: TGTGCCAGCAGTGTCACGGGGGGCGCAACTCCAGAGACCCAGTACTTC
J gene: TRBJ1-1; D gene: .; V gene: TRBV4-1; CDR3 protein: CATAGVMNTEAFF; CDR3 DNA: TGCGCCACCGCGGGGGTCATGAACACTGAAGCTTTCTTT
J gene: TRBJ2-7; D gene: .; V gene: TRBV7-9; CDR3 protein: CASSLEAPYEQYF; CDR3 DNA: TGTGCCAGCAGCTTAGAAGCCCCCTACGAGCAGTACTTC
J gene: TRBJ2-7; D gene: .; V gene: TRBV6-6; CDR3 protein: CASSGHAYEQYF; CDR3 DNA: TGTGCCAGCAGTGGACATGCTTACGAGCAGTACTTC
J gene: TRBJ2-3; D gene: .; V gene: TRBV4-2; CDR3 protein: CASSPISTDTQYF; CDR3 DNA: TGTGCCAGCAGCCCTATTTCCACAGATACGCAGTATTTT
J gene: TRBJ1-6; D gene: .; V gene: TRBV6-1; CDR3 protein: CASSGTDYNSPLHF; CDR3 DNA: TGTGCCAGCAGTGGGACAGATTATAATTCACCCCTCCACTTT
J gene: TRBJ2-7; D gene: .; V gene: TRBV28; CDR3 protein: CASSLLSGASYEQYF; CDR3 DNA: TGTGCCAGCAGTTTATTGTCGGGGGCCTCCTACGAGCAGTACTTC
J gene: TRBJ2-4; D gene: .; V gene: TRBV15; CDR3 protein: CATSTLVKNIQYF; CDR3 DNA: TGTGCCACCAGCACGTTAGTCAAAAACATTCAGTACTTC
J gene: TRBJ2-2; D gene: .; V gene: TRBV6-5; CDR3 protein: CASSSRTPTNTGELFF; CDR3 DNA: TGTGCCAGCAGTTCACGGACACCTACGAACACCGGGGAGCTGTTTTTT
J gene: TRBJ2-7; D gene: .; V gene: TRBV6-5; CDR3 protein: CASSYSTGPPTYEQYF; CDR3 DNA: TGTGCCAGCAGTTACTCGACCGGGCCTCCAACCTACGAGCAGTACTTC